This T cell receptor (beta chain) is drawn from a study of blood T cell repertoires in COVID-19. Study summary: Specimens from acute and convalescent COVID-19 originated in the United States, Italy and Spain.

Original data processing: Amplified reference gene primers provided the basis for estimating nucleated cell counts. Some clones are missing from TCRdb's copy, which holds only in-frame ones; the method was immunoSEQ multiplex PCR. That table gives V, J and clone size, and the DNA gave D and trimming. In the table there are over 150,000 clones, roughly four fifths of which are singletons. Which cohort a participant joined came from the clinical history participants gave. Donors in Cohort 3 who had recovered were those with two negative PCRs, healthcare professional clearance, or resolution of their symptoms. V shed 4 bases and J 4 bases; nucleotides not matched to a gene: 6. Germline V gene lookup returns CDR1 SGDLS and CDR2 YYNGEE. The CDR3 runs to 15 residues.

The V and J genes are TRBV9 and TRBJ1-4; 8 nucleotides agree with TRBD1. This receptor was taken from a man aged 40-49 years who had recovered from COVID-19. The sample taken for sequencing was PBMCs or T cells enriched from blood (not recorded which). The CDR3 region has the DNA TGTGCCAGCAGCCACGGACAGGGAGGTAATGAAAAACTGTTTTTT. This translates into CASSHGQGGNEKLFF.